The rows below give T cell receptor beta chains drawn from one sample of a study of blood T cells in healthy people across ages. TCRdb itself ran the 5' RACE reads through MiXCR, one entry per CDR3 protein. The sample shows over 600,000 distinct CDR3 sequences, roughly two fifths of them seen only once. Sequences were obtained from blood. These receptors originate from an elderly man in good health. Each CDR3 is given with its conserved first and last residue. D genes are given only for firm matches. The listing skips clone size in some rows; elsewhere it reads once, few, many or a size class.

abundance | d_gene | j_gene | v_gene | CDR3nt | CDR3aa
- | - | TRBJ2-3 | TRBV12-3/TRBV12-4 | TGTGCCAGAGTTGTGGCAGATACGCAGTATTTT | CARVVADTQYF
few | - | TRBJ2-3 | TRBV4-3 | TGCGCCAGCAGCCAAGAGGAGGGGCTGGGGCCCAGCACAGATACGCAGTATTTT | CASSQEEGLGPSTDTQYF
- | TRBD2 | TRBJ2-1 | TRBV7-2 | TGTGCCAGCAGCCCCCGGGGGACTAGTGACAGCTCCTACAATGAGCAGTTCTTC | CASSPRGTSDSSYNEQFF
many | - | TRBJ2-5 | TRBV4-3 | TGCGCCAGCAGCCAAGGAAGAGGACGGCGCCAAGAGACCCAGTACTTC | CASSQGRGRRQETQYF
- | - | TRBJ2-1 | TRBV27 | TGTGTCAGCAGTCAACGACAGAGTCCCTACAATGAGCAGTTCTTC | CVSSQRQSPYNEQFF
few | - | TRBJ2-4 | TRBV7-2 | TGTGCCAGCAGCGTAAGCAGAGTAGCCAAAAACATTCAGTACTTC | CASSVSRVAKNIQYF
- | TRBD1 | TRBJ2-7 | TRBV10-3 | TGTGCCATCAGTGAGCCGACAGGGGTAAGAGAGCAGTACTTC | CAISEPTGVREQYF
once | - | TRBJ2-7 | TRBV21-1 | TGTGCCAGCAGTGGCAGGGGAGAAGGATACGAGCAGTACTTC | CASSGRGEGYEQYF
few | - | TRBJ1-3 | TRBV6-5 | TGTGCCAGCACCTTGGACTTTAGCTCTGGAAACACCATATATTTT | CASTLDFSSGNTIYF
- | TRBD1 | TRBJ2-7 | TRBV5-4 | TGTGCCAGCAGCTTGGGCCCCGGGACAGGGATCTACGAGCAGTACTTC | CASSLGPGTGIYEQYF
many | - | TRBJ2-1 | TRBV28 | TGTGCCAGCAGTCTAAACAAAGGGGTGGGGGTTAATGAGCAGTTCTTC | CASSLNKGVGVNEQFF
few | TRBD2 | TRBJ2-3 | TRBV3-1 | TGTGCCAGCATAGCGGGGGGGAGCACAGATACGCAGTATTTT | CASIAGGSTDTQYF
- | TRBD1 | TRBJ1-2 | TRBV6-6 | TGTGCCAGCAGTCGATTAACCAGGGGGCGTGGCTACACCTTC | CASSRLTRGRGYTF
- | - | TRBJ2-1 | TRBV6-2/TRBV6-3 | TGTGCCAGCAGTTACTCCGGGAGAAAGGGTGAGCAGTTCTTC | CASSYSGRKGEQFF
few | - | TRBJ2-7 | TRBV4-2 | TGTGCCAGCAGCCAAATGTTCCAGGGATACGAGCAGTACTTC | CASSQMFQGYEQYF
few | - | TRBJ2-1 | TRBV7-2 | TGTGCCAGCAGTCTATCTAGTCGGAATGAGCAGTTCTTC | CASSLSSRNEQFF
many | TRBD2 | TRBJ2-3 | TRBV20-1 | TGCAGTGCCACCCTGACTAGCGGAGTTACAGATACGCAGTATTTT | CSATLTSGVTDTQYF
- | TRBD2 | TRBJ2-2 | TRBV30 | TGTGCCTGGAGCCTACTAGCGGGCACCAGGAACACCGGGGAGCTGTTTTTT | CAWSLLAGTRNTGELFF
few | - | TRBJ2-7 | TRBV29-1 | TGCAGCGCCCGGACCGACGACTACGAGCAGTACTTC | CSARTDDYEQYF
- | - | TRBJ1-6 | TRBV20-1 | TGCAGTGCTAGAGAGGGCGATAATTCACCCCTCCACTTT | CSAREGDNSPLHF
- | - | TRBJ2-1 | TRBV2 | TGTGCCAGCAGGAACGGGTATATCGGCTCCTACAATGAGCAGTTCTTC | CASRNGYIGSYNEQFF
- | - | TRBJ1-1 | TRBV27 | TGTGCCAGCAGCCCTCGTCCATTAGGGACTGAAGCTTTCTTT | CASSPRPLGTEAFF
few | - | TRBJ1-4 | TRBV28 | TGTGCCAGCAGTTTGTCACAGGGCTATGAAAAACTGTTTTTT | CASSLSQGYEKLFF
many | TRBD2 | TRBJ2-7 | TRBV4-1 | TGCGCCAGCAGCCAAGGGGCTAGCGGGGGGCCGAGCTCCTACGAGCAGTACTTC | CASSQGASGGPSSYEQYF
once | - | TRBJ2-7 | TRBV6-5 | TGTGCCAGCAGTTACGACGACAGGACCTACGAGCAGTACTTC | CASSYDDRTYEQYF
few | - | TRBJ2-5 | TRBV7-9 | TGTGCCAGCAGCAAGCGGACAGAACAAGAGACCCAGTACTTC | CASSKRTEQETQYF
many | - | TRBJ2-1 | TRBV7-9 | TGTGCCAGCGCTAAGAACGGCAGGAACTCCTACAATGAGCAGTTCTTC | CASAKNGRNSYNEQFF
few | - | TRBJ2-3 | TRBV28 | TGTGCCAGCGAGATGAGTGGGTATACGCAGTATTTT | CASEMSGYTQYF